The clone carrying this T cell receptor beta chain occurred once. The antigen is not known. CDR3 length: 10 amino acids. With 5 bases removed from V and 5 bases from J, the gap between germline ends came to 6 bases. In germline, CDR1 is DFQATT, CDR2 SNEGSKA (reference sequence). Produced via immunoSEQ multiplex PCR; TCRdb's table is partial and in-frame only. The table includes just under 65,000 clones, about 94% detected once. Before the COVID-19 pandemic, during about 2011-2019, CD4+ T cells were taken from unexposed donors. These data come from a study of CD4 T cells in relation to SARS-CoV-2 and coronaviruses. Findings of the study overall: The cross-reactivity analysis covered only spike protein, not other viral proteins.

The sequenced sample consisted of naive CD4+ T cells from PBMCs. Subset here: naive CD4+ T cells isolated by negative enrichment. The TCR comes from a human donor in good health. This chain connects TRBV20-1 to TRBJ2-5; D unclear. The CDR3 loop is CSAGPETQYF. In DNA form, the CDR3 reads TGCAGTGCTGGGCCCGAGACCCAGTACTTC.